This paragraph reports one T cell receptor beta chain. Its matching antigen is unknown. This entry belongs to a study of Graves' ophthalmopathy and Graves' hyperthyroidism. The study, taken as a whole, reports: Blood samples also showed most expanded thyroid clonotypes exceeding 0.001 frequency. The model's prediction of ophthalmopathy progression had approximately 68% sensitivity and approximately 77% specificity. Classification of ophthalmopathy versus stable hyperthyroidism by a 13-signature model yielded 85% to 90% sensitivity and roughly 81% specificity.

V shed 2 bases and J shed 7 bases, with 16 bases lying between them. Germline V gives CDR1 SGHRS, CDR2 YFSETQ. The CDR3 is 15 amino acids. The PBMCs were taken from around 9 ml of fresh peripheral blood. Amplification of TCR beta CDR3 regions used RNA transcripts. HTBI-primed first-round RT-PCR preceded second-round multiplex PCR. Each CDR3 protein is one row after TCRdb ran MiXCR on the multiplex PCR reads. This sample has hundreds of thousands of distinct CDR3 sequences, with about 41% found just once. This clonotype originated in an adult man with Graves' ophthalmopathy. The V call is TRBV5-1, the J call TRBJ1-5; D is possibly TRBD1 (5 bases). The sample comprised peripheral blood. The CDR3 DNA reads as TGCGCCAGCAGCTTCCTCCGGGGGGTGGGACAGCCCCAGCATTTT. It is translated as CASSFLRGVGQPQHF.